Listed below are T cell receptor beta chains from one sample, sequenced in a study of graft-versus-host responses after intestinal transplantation. No cognate antigen is known for these TCRs. Some clones are missing from TCRdb's copy, which holds only in-frame ones; the method was immunoSEQ multiplex PCR. The data hold about 41,000 clones, with roughly 95% observed a single time. Sequenced here: unstimulated CD8+ T cells sorted from spleen or lymph node cells, sampled before transplant. The receptors come from a human donor who was the organ donor for an intestinal transplant. The CDR3 runs from the conserved cysteine through the conserved F or W. A D gene is named only where the DNA matches it firmly. Rows may omit the clone size; those that give it use once, few, many or a size class.

clone size	D gene	V gene	J gene	CDR3 DNA	CDR3 protein
.	TRBD1	TRBV6-5	TRBJ2-1	TGTGCCAGCAGTTACTTCGGGACAGGGGACCGCAATGAGCAGTTCTTC	CASSYFGTGDRNEQFF
.	.	TRBV4-1	TRBJ2-7	TGCGCCAGCAGCCAGGGTTTGCCCTACGAGCAGTACTTC	CASSQGLPYEQYF
.	TRBD1	TRBV13	TRBJ2-1	TGTGCCAGCACCCCGGACAGGGGGGACAATGAGCAGTTCTTC	CASTPDRGDNEQFF
.	TRBD1	TRBV4-2	TRBJ2-7	TGTGCCAGCAGCCAAGTCTCGACAGGGGGCTCCTACGAGCAGTACTTC	CASSQVSTGGSYEQYF
few	.	TRBV6-5	TRBJ2-1	TGTGCCAGCAGCCCAAGGGAGCCCTACAATGAGCAGTTCTTC	CASSPREPYNEQFF
.	.	TRBV4-3	TRBJ2-2	TGCGCCAGCAGCCCAACCTACAGGGAGACCGGGGAGCTGTTTTTT	CASSPTYRETGELFF
.	.	TRBV7-8	TRBJ1-1	TGTGCCAGCAGCTTAGAAGAAACGGAGGCTGCTGAAGCTTTCTTT	CASSLEETEAAEAFF
.	.	TRBV4-1	TRBJ1-5	TGCGCCAGCAGCCACTTCGCCGAGTCCCCGTGGCAGCCCCAGCATTTT	CASSHFAESPWQPQHF
once	TRBD2	TRBV19	TRBJ2-1	TGTGCCAGTAGAGTAGCGGGGGGGCTCAATGAGCAGTTCTTC	CASRVAGGLNEQFF
.	TRBD1	TRBV15	TRBJ2-3	TGTGCCACCAGCAGAGCCAGGGGGCGCACAGATACGCAGTATTTT	CATSRARGRTDTQYF
.	.	TRBV20-1	TRBJ2-3	TGCAGTGCTAGGGTCGATACGCAGTATTTT	CSARVDTQYF
.	.	TRBV13	TRBJ2-7	TGTGCCAGCAGCGGGTCATCCCCCACCTACGAGCAGTACTTC	CASSGSSPTYEQYF
.	.	TRBV2	TRBJ1-2	TGTGCCAGCATCAGGGGAGGAGGCTACACCTTC	CASIRGGGYTF
.	.	TRBV6-5	TRBJ2-7	TGTGCTGGGGGCTACGAGCAGTACTTC	CAGGYEQYF
.	.	TRBV7-9	TRBJ2-4	TGTGCCAGCAGCGCCGACAGGTTTGGACTAGCCAAAAACATTCAGTACTTC	CASSADRFGLAKNIQYF
.	TRBD2	TRBV5-6	TRBJ2-7	TGTGCCAGCAGCTTGTGGCTAGCGGGGCCAACTCCCCCCTACGAGCAGTACTTC	CASSLWLAGPTPPYEQYF
.	.	TRBV5-1	TRBJ2-1	TGCGCCAGCAGCTTGGTCTCGCCATACAATGAGCAGTTCTTC	CASSLVSPYNEQFF
.	.	TRBV19	TRBJ1-5	TGTGCCAGTGAGCGCAGTCCGAATCAGCCCCAGCATTTT	CASERSPNQPQHF
.	.	TRBV27	TRBJ2-3	TGTGCCAGCAGATCTCTCACCACAGGATTCTCTAGCACAGATACGCAGTATTTT	CASRSLTTGFSSTDTQYF
.	.	TRBV18	TRBJ2-4	TGTGCCAGCTCACCGTTAGGGGCAATTCAGTACTTC	CASSPLGAIQYF
.	TRBD2	TRBV6-4	TRBJ2-7	TGTGCCAGCAGTGACTCGTCGGGGGGACTCTCCTACGAGCAGTACTTC	CASSDSSGGLSYEQYF
.	TRBD2	TRBV4-2	TRBJ2-1	TGTGCCAGCAGCCAAGACTTGTCTAGCGGGGGGCGATACAATGAGCAGTTCTTC	CASSQDLSSGGRYNEQFF
.	.	TRBV4-3	TRBJ2-1	TGCGCCAGCAGCCAAGATAACACGGACGCGAGCTCCTACAATGAGCAGTTCTTC	CASSQDNTDASSYNEQFF
.	TRBD1	TRBV19	TRBJ1-2	TGTGCCAGTAGCCCTGGGACAAGGGGGCTCGGTGGCTACACCTTC	CASSPGTRGLGGYTF
.	TRBD1	TRBV19	TRBJ2-7	TGTGCCAGTAGTGCCGGGGACAGGGGCTACGAGCAGTACTTC	CASSAGDRGYEQYF
.	TRBD1	TRBV4-3	TRBJ2-7	TGCGCCAGCAGCCAAGATTGGGGACAGGGATACGAGCAGTACTTC	CASSQDWGQGYEQYF
once	TRBD1	TRBV4-2	TRBJ1-6	TGTGCCAGCAGCCAACTATCGAGCCGATCCGGGACAGTCAGTTCACCCCTCCACTTT	CASSQLSSRSGTVSSPLHF
.	.	TRBV21-1	TRBJ1-2	TGTGCCAGCAGCAAATCAGAGCCGTCGAAGAGACCGTATGGCTACACCTTC	CASSKSEPSKRPYGYTF
.	TRBD1	TRBV9	TRBJ1-2	TGTGCCAGCAGCGCAGGGGGCTATGGCTACACCTTC	CASSAGGYGYTF
.	TRBD2	TRBV4-1	TRBJ2-5	TGCGCCAGCAGCCAAGACGAGGCGGGGGGGCCAGAAAAAGAGACCCAGTACTTC	CASSQDEAGGPEKETQYF
.	.	TRBV7-2	TRBJ1-6	TGTGCCAGCAGCTTGGGACGGTTTAATTCACCCCTCCACTTT	CASSLGRFNSPLHF
few	TRBD2	TRBV4-1	TRBJ2-2	TGCGCCAGCACACGCGGGGGGGGCAACACCGGGGAGCTGTTTTTT	CASTRGGGNTGELFF
.	TRBD2	TRBV4-1	TRBJ2-1	TGCGCCAGCAGCCAAGATCCGGGGGGAATACCTCTTGAGCAGTTCTTC	CASSQDPGGIPLEQFF
once	.	TRBV11-2	TRBJ1-1	TGTGCCAGCAGCCCTGGCGGCGTTGAAGCTTTCTTT	CASSPGGVEAFF
.	TRBD1	TRBV6-1	TRBJ2-7	TGTGCCAGCAAAGACAGGGTGGGATCCTACGAGCAGTACTTC	CASKDRVGSYEQYF